What follows are 28 T cell receptor beta chains derived from one specimen sequenced in a study of T-cell reconstitution after alpha-beta-depleted transplantation in children (dated by TCRdb to about 2016). Taken with the paper, the label for treatment or condition translates to: allogeneic hematopoietic cell transplantation with graft depleted of TCRalphabeta T cells and CD19 B cells. The receptor library was made with PCR. The sample was run on an Illumina HiSeq 2500. TCR library preparation used molecular barcoding, with unique molecular identifiers applied to normalize quantification of the TCRbeta repertoire. The raw public reads went through TCRdb reprocessing: fastp at Q25, MiXCR clone calling, in-frame beta chains kept. For every CDR3 protein sequence, its rows merge into one entry that carries the most common genes and DNA. Present in this sample are approximately 430,000 distinct CDR3 sequences, 15% to 20% of which were seen just once. The ten largest account for around 30% of the sample.

The sequencing used PBMCs, mostly from graft donor cells, collected 360 days after TCRalphabeta/CD19-depleted stem cell transplant. The receptors shown here come from a boy less than two years old who had a stem cell transplant for Wiskott-Aldrich syndrome, so the T cells may come from the graft donor.

The rearrangement joins TRBV5-1 to TRBJ2-5; D tentatively reads TRBD1 or TRBD2 (6 bases each). CDR1 is SGHRS and CDR2 is YFSETQ in the germline V gene. The V end was cut by 4 bases, the J end by 4 bases, with 17 bases between. This CDR3 region has 15 residues. The CDR3 sequence is CASSPRGHGGETQYF. The CDR3 DNA is TGCGCCAGCAGCCCGCGGGGACATGGAGGAGAGACCCAGTACTTC.

This clonotype showed up just a few times. This chain links TRBV28 with TRBJ2-1; tentatively, D is TRBD2 (7 bases). The V end lost 7 bases, the J end lost 7 bases, and 29 bases lay between the germline ends. The germline V gene encodes CDR1 MDHEN and CDR2 SYDVKM. The CDR3 contains 18 residues. CDR3 bases: TGTGCCAGCATTCGGGGCGACAGCGGGACAACCTATGTGAATGAGCAGTTCTTC. Amino acid sequence: CASIRGDSGTTYVNEQFF.

The chain couples TRBV10-3 to TRBJ2-1; the D call may be TRBD1 or TRBD2 (6 bases each). V shed 8 bases and J shed 2 bases, with 10 bases lying between them. This CDR3 is 13 amino acids long. The germline V gene encodes CDR1 ENHRY and CDR2 SYGVKD. The CDR3 protein is CAIGGHTYNEQFF. In DNA form, the CDR3 reads TGTGCCATCGGGGGGCATACCTACAATGAGCAGTTCTTC.

This clonotype has at least ten counts. The chain uses TRBV7-9 and TRBJ1-6, with TRBD1 identical over 9 bases. The CDR3 extends over 17 amino acids. V shed 4 bases, J shed 4 bases, and the junction held 8 bases outside the gene matches. Per the germline V gene, CDR1 is SEHNR and CDR2 is FQNEAQ (reference sequence). The CDR3 sequence: CASSSPTGGNYNSPLHF. The CDR3 coding sequence is TGTGCCAGCAGCTCGCCGACAGGGGGGAATTATAATTCACCCCTCCACTTT.

This clonotype was seen a handful of times. The chain carries TRBV4-2 and TRBJ1-6; TRBD1 matches 8 bases. V lost 2 bases to trimming and J lost 0 bases; unmatched junction nucleotides: 0. This CDR3 has 16 residues. Germline assignment: CDR1 LGHNA and CDR2 YNFKEQ. The DNA for the CDR3 is TGTGCCAGCAGCCAAACAGGGGGCTCCTATAATTCACCCCTCCACTTT. Amino acids: CASSQTGGSYNSPLHF.

The chain couples TRBV10-3 to TRBJ1-1; tentatively, D is TRBD1 (6 bases). Trimming cost V 4 bases and J 0 bases, with 6 bases left between them. This CDR3 comprises 13 residues. The V gene's germline CDR1 is ENHRY and CDR2 SYGVKD. The CDR3 sequence: CAISGQVNTEAFF. The CDR3 region has the DNA TGTGCCATCAGTGGACAGGTGAACACTGAAGCTTTCTTT.

The chain couples TRBV15 to TRBJ2-2; 11 bases fit TRBD2. Germline assignment: CDR1 LNHNV and CDR2 YYDKDF (reference sequence). Germline trimming cut 5 bases from V and 5 bases from J; bases unmatched to any gene: 10. The CDR3 is 17 amino acids. CDR3 nucleotide sequence: TGTGCCACCAGCCAATCACGACTAGCGGGATTTACCGGGGAGCTGTTTTTT. Translated: CATSQSRLAGFTGELFF.

This clonotype appeared many times. Its ends do not fully match the called genes, so a read error is possible. The chain joins TRBV29-1 to TRBJ2-1, with D maybe TRBD1 (5 bases). Germline-derived CDR1 and CDR2 are SQVTM and ANQGSEA. CDR3 size: 15 residues. CDR3 in amino acids: CSVDRVTDGDNQQFF. DNA of the CDR3: TGCAGCGTTGACAGGGTGACGGATGGAGACAATCAGCAGTTCTTC.

The chain employs TRBV7-9 and TRBJ1-6; TRBD1 agrees at 9 bases. The CDR3 has 15 amino acids. V shed 3 bases, J shed 7 bases, and the junction held 4 bases outside the gene matches. Germline values: CDR1 SEHNR, CDR2 FQNEAQ (reference sequence). CDR3 region: CASSLRQGVNSPLHF. The CDR3 DNA sequence: TGTGCCAGCAGCTTGCGACAGGGGGTAAATTCACCCCTCCACTTT.

The V gene is TRBV6-1, the J gene TRBJ2-3; D may be TRBD2 (5 bases). The germline CDR1 and CDR2 sequences are MNHNS and SASEGT. V lost 10 bases to trimming and J lost 1 base, with 12 bases between them. The CDR3 is 13 residues long. The chain's CDR3 is CATTKRGTDTQYF. The CDR3 region has the DNA TGTGCCACGACTAAAAGGGGCACAGATACGCAGTATTTT.

This sequence joins TRBV20-1 and TRBJ2-2; 10 bases match TRBD2. Germline assignment: CDR1 DFQATT and CDR2 SNEGSKA (reference sequence). The CDR3 is 16 residues long. Germline trimming cut 6 bases from V and 0 bases from J; bases unmatched to any gene: 7. The CDR3 DNA reads as TGCAGTGCATACTCTAGCGGGAGAGCGAACACCGGGGAGCTGTTTTTT. This codes for CSAYSSGRANTGELFF.

This clonotype was picked up a small number of times. CDR3 residues: CASSESRDNGYTF. The CDR3 coding sequence is TGTGCCAGCAGTGAATCCAGGGATAACGGCTACACCTTC. V gene TRBV6-1 combines with J gene TRBJ1-2; D is perhaps TRBD1 (5 bases). V was cut by 2 bases and J by 8 bases, with 12 bases left in between. CDR3 length: 13 residues. Germline V gene data show CDR1 as MNHNS and CDR2 as SASEGT.

In its sample, this clonotype was seen a few times. The chain is built from TRBV24-1 and TRBJ1-5, with D possibly matching TRBD1 (5 bases). Germline loops: CDR1 KGHDR, CDR2 SFDVKD. Trimming took off 2 bases at V and 9 bases at J, with 10 bases between the two ends. The CDR3 runs 13 residues. In DNA, the CDR3 is TGTGCCACCAGTGATTGGACGGGGCGGCCCCAGCATTTT. Encoded protein: CATSDWTGRPQHF.

This clonotype has a handful of counts. The chain couples TRBV3-1 to TRBJ2-1; 7 nucleotides align to TRBD2. The CDR3 loop spans 16 amino acids. Looked up from germline, CDR1 is LGHDT and CDR2 is YNNKEL (reference sequence). V shed 0 bases, J shed 6 bases, and the junction held 8 bases outside the gene matches. CDR3 sequence: CASSQDDYPGGNEQFF. In DNA form, the CDR3 reads TGTGCCAGCAGCCAAGATGATTACCCGGGGGGCAATGAGCAGTTCTTC.

This clonotype was counted only a few times. The rearrangement links TRBV21-1 to TRBJ1-1; TRBD1 reflects the table's D call only, with no check against the DNA. TRBV21-1 is annotated as a pseudogene. The CDR3 sequence is 14 residues long. CDR3 in amino acids: CASSPGTTNTEAFF. The CDR3 DNA follows: TGTGCCAGCAGCCCCGGGACGACGAACACTGAAGCTTTCTTT.

A few counts support this clonotype. This sequence joins TRBV29-1 and TRBJ2-3; 10 bases agree with TRBD1. Germline V gene sequence: CDR1 SQVTM, CDR2 ANQGSEA. This CDR3 comprises 18 residues. Trimming at V came to 0 bases and at J to 1 base, leaving 10 bases not matched to a gene. Here the CDR3 reads CSVEDWQGTGEGTDTQYF. The CDR3 bases are TGCAGCGTTGAAGATTGGCAAGGGACAGGGGAAGGCACAGATACGCAGTATTTT.

The genes are TRBV12-3 or TRBV12-4 and TRBJ2-3; TRBD1 aligns across 9 bases. The CDR3 covers 15 residues. With V trimmed by 6 bases and J by 1 base, 5 bases remained unmatched. The CDR3 DNA follows: TGTGCCAGCAGCGAAGGACAGGGGCGCACAGATACGCAGTATTTT. Its translation: CASSEGQGRTDTQYF.

The chain links TRBV7-9 to TRBJ1-1, with D possibly being TRBD1 (5 bases). The CDR3 contains 15 residues. The V and J ends lost 1 base and 1 base respectively, with 10 bases between them. The V gene's germline CDR1 is SEHNR and CDR2 FQNEAQ (reference sequence). The CDR3 is CASSLVGRENTEAFF. The DNA for the CDR3 is TGTGCCAGCAGCTTAGTCGGCAGGGAGAACACTGAAGCTTTCTTT.

This clonotype has more than one count but fewer than ten. V usage is TRBV24-1 and J usage is TRBJ2-5, with a weak D call TRBD1 (5 bases). CDR1 is KGHDR and CDR2 is SFDVKD in the germline V gene. CDR3 length: 16 amino acids. The germline V and J ends were trimmed by 2 bases and 6 bases, with 18 bases remaining between them. This chain's CDR3 is CATSDSSTEIRQTQYF. DNA of the CDR3: TGTGCCACCAGTGATTCCTCGACAGAGATAAGGCAGACCCAGTACTTC.

This sequence joins TRBV7-2 and TRBJ1-5; D uncertain. The CDR3 extends over 14 amino acids. Trimming left V 1 base short and J 7 bases short, with 11 bases between. Germline CDR1 reads SGHTA; CDR2 reads FQGNSA. The CDR3 sequence: CASSLDRIGQPQHF. In DNA form, the CDR3 reads TGTGCCAGCAGCTTAGACAGAATCGGGCAGCCCCAGCATTTT. Complete variable domain (other parts from reference TRBV7-2 and TRBJ1-5): GAGVSQSPSNKVTEKGKDVELRCDPISGHTALYWYRQSLGQGLEFLIYFQGNSAPDKSGLPSDRFSAERTGGSVSTLTIQRTQQEDSAVYLCASSLDRIGQPQHFGDGTRLSIL.

This clonotype was seen more than once but under ten times. V gene TRBV3-1 combines with J gene TRBJ2-7; D may be TRBD1 (5 bases). V was pared by 2 bases and J by 2 bases, with 10 bases between. CDR3 size: 14 residues. Germline V gene lookup returns CDR1 LGHDT and CDR2 YNNKEL (reference sequence). CDR3 sequence (DNA): TGTGCCAGCAGCCAACAGGGTCTGGCCTACGAGCAGTACTTC. Its translation is CASSQQGLAYEQYF.

The chain has TRBV4-3 and TRBJ2-4; D possibly uses TRBD1 or TRBD2 (5 bases each). CDR3 length equals 15 residues. Germline V CDR1 and CDR2: LGHNA, YSLEER. V lost 1 base and J lost 1, with 8 bases in between. The CDR3 loop reads CASSQVREAKNIQYF. The CDR3 coding sequence is TGCGCCAGCAGCCAAGTCAGGGAGGCCAAAAACATTCAGTACTTC.

This chain uses TRBV28 with TRBJ2-1; 9 bases line up with TRBD1. CDR3 length: 14 residues. CDR1 and CDR2 (germline): MDHEN, SYDVKM. Unmatched junction bases numbered 9, after V lost 6 bases and J lost 9 bases. CDR3 protein: CASSRATGGSEQFF. CDR3 DNA: TGTGCCAGCAGCCGAGCTACAGGGGGCAGTGAGCAGTTCTTC.

This clonotype has just a few counts. The chain recombines TRBV5-1 with TRBJ2-1; either TRBD1 or TRBD2 may fit D (5 bases each). Germline loops: CDR1 SGHRS, CDR2 YFSETQ. This CDR3 has 15 residues. Trimming cost V 3 bases and J 6 bases, with 16 bases left between them. The CDR3 region is CASSWGPLGVNEQFF. The DNA of the CDR3 is TGCGCCAGCAGCTGGGGACCTCTCGGAGTCAATGAGCAGTTCTTC.

The chain carries TRBV7-2 and TRBJ2-2; 10 bases line up with TRBD2. This CDR3 is built from 15 residues. V was clipped by 6 bases and J by 5 bases; unmatched bases: 6. The V gene's germline CDR1 is SGHTA and CDR2 FQGNSA. This CDR3 is CASSWTSGETGELFF. The CDR3 DNA reads TGTGCCAGCAGTTGGACTAGCGGAGAAACCGGGGAGCTGTTTTTT.

This clonotype was counted at least ten times. The chain is built from TRBV12-3 or TRBV12-4 and TRBJ2-7; the match to TRBD2 covers 7 bases. The CDR3 spans 18 residues. With V trimmed by 5 bases and J by 0 bases, 16 bases remained unmatched. CDR3 DNA sequence: TGTGCCAGCAGTACCGGACTAGGGAACCTCCCTAGCTCCTACGAGCAGTACTTC. It encodes CASSTGLGNLPSSYEQYF.

The chain carries TRBV10-3 and TRBJ2-2; D is undetermined. The V end lost 0 bases, the J end lost 3 bases, and 8 bases lay between the germline ends. CDR3 length: 15 residues. In germline, CDR1 is ENHRY, CDR2 SYGVKD. DNA of the CDR3: TGTGCCATCAGTGAGTCCTCGGCGGACACCGGGGAGCTGTTTTTT. It translates to CAISESSADTGELFF.

This clonotype has just a few counts. This chain links TRBV6-1 with TRBJ1-2; 10 bases map to TRBD1. This CDR3 has 15 amino acids. The junction had 6 bases not matched to a gene; V was cut back by 4 bases and J by 4 bases. Germline V CDR1 and CDR2: MNHNS, SASEGT. CDR3: CASSAGQGTIYGYTF. CDR3 in DNA: TGTGCCAGCAGTGCGGGACAGGGGACGATCTATGGCTACACCTTC.